This TCR beta chain was retrieved from a study of cytomegalovirus exposure and HLA in healthy donors. Findings of the study overall: Rarity marked most TCR sequences, yet some public TCRs occurred in many donors. It emerged from a later analysis that several of the most significant clusters appeared to be linked to common viral pathogens. Beyond CMV serostatus, there was no information to go on about immune exposure.

The CDR3 is 13 residues long. V shed 3 bases, J shed 5 bases, and the junction held 0 bases outside the gene matches. Germline V gene lookup returns CDR1 MNHEY and CDR2 SMNVEV (reference sequence). Healthy bone marrow donors made up the donors. The primer mix had 60 Vbeta and 13 Jbeta primers. The data were produced by immunoSEQ multiplex PCR, yet TCRdb's version contains in-frame clones alone and is incomplete. The sample records tens of thousands of clones, about three quarters being singletons. On this clone itself: Its antigen is unknown.

This receptor was identified in a woman aged 25 to 39 in good health and CMV-seropositive. What was sequenced was PBMCs. The chain has TRBV27 and TRBJ2-2, with TRBD2 matching 7 bases. Here the CDR3 reads CASSFGGTGELFF. DNA of the CDR3: TGTGCCAGCAGTTTCGGGGGGACCGGGGAGCTGTTTTTT.